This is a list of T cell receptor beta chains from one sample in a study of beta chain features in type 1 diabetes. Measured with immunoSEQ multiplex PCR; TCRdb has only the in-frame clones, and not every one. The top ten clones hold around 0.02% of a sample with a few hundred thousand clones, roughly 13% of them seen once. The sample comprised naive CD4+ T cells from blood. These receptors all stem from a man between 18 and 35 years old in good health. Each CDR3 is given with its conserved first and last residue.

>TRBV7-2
CASSMGLRNTEAFF
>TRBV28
CASRGPGLAGGGSTDTQYF
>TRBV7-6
CASSSGGLEYNEQFF
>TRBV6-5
CASAGGWGGGGELFF
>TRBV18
CASSPTARTGGDEQYF
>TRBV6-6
CASNLQGQPQHF
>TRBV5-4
CASSFVTTGGTEAFF
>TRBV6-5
CASRDRSGTHEQYF
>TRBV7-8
CASSLGQGIDTQYF
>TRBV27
CASSNVFRGTGELFF
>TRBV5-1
CASSLRTGTPYEQYF
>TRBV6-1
CASSEGVAADTQYF
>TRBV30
CAWGTSYEQYF
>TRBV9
CASSAGTLFRELFF
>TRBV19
CASSQTGTGELFF
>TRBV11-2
CASSPRLAGGLETQYF
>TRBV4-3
CASSPGHSGNTIYF
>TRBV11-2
CASSLRAGPVAGELFF
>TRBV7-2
CASSSGLAGYNEQFF
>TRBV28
CASSLFPRRVGETQYF
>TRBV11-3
CASSPRTGNYNEQFF
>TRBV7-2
CASRSQAKSEQYF
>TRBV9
CASSGGTGGGYTF
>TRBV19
CASSIPAYRDRDYNEQFF
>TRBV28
CASSSVSGGDTQYF
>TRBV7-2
CASSLTTGGSGYNEQFF
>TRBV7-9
CASSAGLAGTYEQYF
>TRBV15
CATSRGPGTAMARYYGYTF
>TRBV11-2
CASSLVSDSLYEQYF
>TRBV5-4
CASSTGLGAQETQYF
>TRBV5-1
CASSFLPGTSGTYEQYF
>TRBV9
CASSDGVGGEYNEQFF
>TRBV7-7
CANSLGTSGYNEQFF
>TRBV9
CASSANLDSSYEQYF
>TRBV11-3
CASSFSGTYNEQFF
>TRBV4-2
CASSRSLAGGYNEQFF
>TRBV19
CASSIYALSTEQFF
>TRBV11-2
CASSLGTSETQYF
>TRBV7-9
CASSFRDSGEKLFF
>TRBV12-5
CASGRTPTGEQYF
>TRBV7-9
CASSIGGRVTYGYTF
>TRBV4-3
CASSQDLRWGYTF
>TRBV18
CASSPPRAGTSTDTQYF
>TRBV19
CASSIGSGTGDPGTQYF
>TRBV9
CASSFGTSGGETQYF
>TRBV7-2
CASSHRQTQETQYF
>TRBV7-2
CASSSSGGASSYEQFF
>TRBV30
CAWSVPPTGNNQPQHF
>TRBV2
CASSGDRYFQETQYF
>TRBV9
CASSVSTTGSGTDTQYF
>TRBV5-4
CASSPGGTSTDTQYF
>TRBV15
CATSRGQSTEAFF